This paragraph reports one T cell receptor beta chain. Antigen: not known. The sample originates from a study of cytomegalovirus exposure and HLA in healthy donors. As for the study in general: As an earlier analysis found, roughly 180 million T cells yielded about 120 million unique TCR beta sequences. Study results and limitations: Productive status was seen about 90% or about 30% of the time for most TCR beta V segments in an earlier analysis. A later analysis found that most CMV-associated TCR beta chains appeared HLA-restricted.

Primers: 60 Vbeta forward and 13 Jbeta reverse. Clones were read by immunoSEQ multiplex PCR, and TCRdb kept only the in-frame ones, dropping some. The table has just under 95,000 clones, roughly four fifths seen once. With 3 bases clipped from V and 3 bases from J, the junction kept 2 bases outside the gene matches. Germline V gene data show CDR1 as MNHEY and CDR2 as SMNVEV (reference sequence). This CDR3 region has 15 residues. The CMV serostatus of this donor went unrecorded. The clonotype comes from a human donor in good health. Sequencing was done on a sample of PBMCs. V is TRBV27 and J is TRBJ2-1; 10 bases align to TRBD2. Here the CDR3 DNA reads TGTGCCAGCAGTTTCTCTAGCGGGAGCTACAATGAGCAGTTCTTC. Its translation is CASSFSSGSYNEQFF.